This TCR beta chain was documented in a study of T cell responses to AZD1222 COVID-19 vaccine. Study-wide results and caveats: Repertoires in all cases were sampled only once the peak T cell response had passed.

With 0 bases removed from V and 5 bases from J, the gap between germline ends came to 10 bases. Germline-derived CDR1 and CDR2 are SGHAT and FQNNGV. This CDR3 region has 14 residues. As concerns this clone: Its target is unknown.

Data came from immunoSEQ multiplex PCR; TCRdb stores just in-frame clones and leaves some out. The profile shows 90,000 to 150,000 clones, around 90% of them singletons. The sequence came from an adult who received the AZD1222 COVID-19 vaccine. The sequencing used peripheral blood, collected 28 days after the second AZD1222 dose. The V and J genes are TRBV11-2 and TRBJ1-2, with D perhaps TRBD1 (6 bases). CDR3 residues: CASSLDLGGYGYTF. The CDR3 nucleotides are TGTGCCAGCAGCTTAGATCTAGGGGGTTATGGCTACACCTTC.